The 11 T cell receptor beta chains below all came from one sample that was sequenced in a study of shared clonotypes between healthy human individuals. TCRdb keeps only in-frame clones here, not all; method: immunoSEQ multiplex PCR. The sample holds 2 million to 2.5 million clones, more than 80% seen once. The sequencing input was naive CD4+ T cells from PBMCs. Subset of the sample: CD45RA+ positively selected. The receptor set was obtained from a young man in good health. Some clones in this sample may be carry-over from other donors' samples.

The genes are TRBV5-4 and TRBJ2-3; D gene ambiguous. Trimming cost V 3 bases and J 4 bases, with 15 bases left between them. In germline, CDR1 is SGHNT, CDR2 YYREEE (reference sequence). This CDR3 region has 15 residues. This CDR3 is CASSSDPGPPDTQYF. The CDR3 nucleotides are TGTGCCAGCAGCTCAGATCCGGGTCCCCCAGATACGCAGTATTTT.

The chain is built from TRBV4-2 and TRBJ1-2; D is ambiguous. CDR1 and CDR2 from the germline V gene are LGHNA and YNFKEQ. Trimming took off 8 bases at V and 3 bases at J, with 13 bases between the two ends. The CDR3 covers 13 residues. The CDR3 coding sequence is TGTGCCAGCGGGGAAGCCAGTCACTATGGCTACACCTTC. Residues: CASGEASHYGYTF.

Worth noting for this clone: Additional DNA sequences in this sample encode the identical CDR3. V is TRBV28 and J is TRBJ2-1; a weak D match, TRBD1 (6 bases). V dropped 3 bases and J dropped 10 bases, with 7 bases sitting between them. Germline values: CDR1 MDHEN, CDR2 SYDVKM. The CDR3 spans 11 residues. The CDR3 region is CASSFRGEQFF. CDR3 DNA sequence: TGTGCCAGCAGTTTTAGGGGGGAGCAGTTCTTC.

The gene calls are TRBV19 and TRBJ2-1, with D maybe TRBD2 (6 bases). Germline V lookup: CDR1 LNHDA, CDR2 SQIVND (reference sequence). This CDR3 spans 14 amino acids. Deletions cut 7 bases from V and 3 bases from J, with 13 bases between. CDR3 region: CASTEVGGYNEQFF. The CDR3 DNA is TGTGCCAGTACGGAGGTGGGAGGCTACAATGAGCAGTTCTTC.

This rearrangement joins TRBV10-3 to TRBJ1-2; no clear D. V was shortened by 0 bases and J by 6 bases, with 14 bases between the two germline ends. The CDR3 is 15 residues long. Germline V gene lookup returns CDR1 ENHRY and CDR2 SYGVKD. The CDR3 DNA follows: TGTGCCATCAGTGAGTCGGTGGCGGGGTATAATGGCTACACCTTC. This encodes CAISESVAGYNGYTF.

With respect to this clone: Other DNA sequences in this specimen translate into the identical CDR3. This chain uses TRBV5-4 with TRBJ2-7; a weak D match, TRBD1 (6 bases). CDR1 and CDR2 (germline): SGHNT, YYREEE (reference sequence). Trimming cost V 4 bases and J 4 bases, with 12 bases left between them. The CDR3 length is 13 residues. The CDR3 protein is CASSLRGTYEQYF. The CDR3 DNA sequence: TGTGCCAGCAGCCTCAGGGGCACGTACGAGCAGTACTTC.

V gene TRBV7-2 combines with J gene TRBJ1-1; 7 bases agree with TRBD1. The CDR3 covers 15 residues. CDR1 is SGHTA and CDR2 is FQGNSA in the germline V gene. J was trimmed by 0 bases and V by 1 base; bases with no gene match: 2. The CDR3 loop is CASSLGQGMNTEAFF. The DNA of the CDR3 is TGTGCCAGCAGCTTAGGACAGGGAATGAACACTGAAGCTTTCTTT.

This chain joins TRBV28 and TRBJ2-3, with TRBD2 identical over 11 bases. Germline V gene data show CDR1 as MDHEN and CDR2 as SYDVKM. CDR3 length equals 16 residues. V gave up 5 bases and J gave up 3 bases; unmatched junction bases: 7. CDR3 sequence (DNA): TGTGCCAGCAGTCATTCGCTAGCGGGGGGAACAGATACGCAGTATTTT. Protein sequence: CASSHSLAGGTDTQYF.

The chain uses TRBV7-2 and TRBJ1-1; maybe TRBD1 (6 bases). The germline V and J ends were trimmed by 5 bases and 2 bases, with 21 bases remaining between them. The germline CDR1 and CDR2 sequences are SGHTA and FQGNSA. The CDR3 contains 17 residues. The CDR3: CASSLIKTTGFNTEAFF. The CDR3, as DNA: TGTGCCAGCAGCCTTATAAAGACGACAGGATTTAACACTGAAGCTTTCTTT.

Note on this clone: Other nucleotide sequences from this sample produce the same CDR3. This chain joins TRBV5-1 and TRBJ2-1; 7 positions match TRBD2. Germline CDR1 reads SGHRS; CDR2 reads YFSETQ. The V gene end was trimmed by 4 bases and the J gene end by 0 bases; junction bases not matched to a gene: 4. This CDR3 contains 15 residues. In nucleotides, the CDR3 is TGCGCCAGCAGCCCCCGCGGGAGCTCCTACAATGAGCAGTTCTTC. This translates into CASSPRGSSYNEQFF.

The chain uses TRBV19 and TRBJ1-5, with D unresolved. The V gene lost 7 bases and the J gene lost 4 bases, with 17 bases spanning the gap. From germline, CDR1 is LNHDA and CDR2 SQIVND (reference sequence). The CDR3 sequence is 15 residues long. The CDR3: CASTPGGVLNQPQHF. DNA for the CDR3: TGTGCCAGTACCCCTGGTGGGGTCCTTAATCAGCCCCAGCATTTT.